One and the same sample provided the 8 T cell receptor beta chains below, sequenced in a study of blood T cell repertoires in COVID-19. Assay used: immunoSEQ multiplex PCR; TCRdb lists only in-frame clones, some missing. The top ten hold approximately 6.2% of the sample, which has 150,000 to 200,000 clones, around 80% seen once. The sample taken for sequencing was peripheral blood. The source is an older man with active or convalescent COVID-19.

This sequence joins TRBV3-1 (or the pseudogene TRBV3-2) and TRBJ1-4, with 8 bases fitting TRBD1. Unmatched junction bases numbered 9, after V lost 4 bases and J lost 5 bases. This CDR3 comprises 16 residues. The germline V gene encodes CDR1 LGHDT and CDR2 YNNKEL (reference sequence). The CDR3 coding sequence is TGTGCCAGCAGCCTAGAGAGGACAGGGCGGAATGAAAAACTGTTTTTT. Encoded protein: CASSLERTGRNEKLFF.

V gene TRBV5-1 combines with J gene TRBJ1-2, with 10 bases matching TRBD1. CDR1 is SGHRS and CDR2 is YFSETQ in the germline V gene. This CDR3 spans 15 amino acids. Trimming removed 6 bases from V and 1 base from J; junction bases left unmatched: 6. The CDR3 nucleotides read TGCGCCAGCACGCCGGGGACAGGGGATAACTATGGCTACACCTTC. Encoded protein: CASTPGTGDNYGYTF.

This rearrangement joins TRBV4-3 to TRBJ1-2; D might be TRBD1 (6 bases). The CDR3 sequence is 15 residues long. V was shortened by 1 base and J by 3 bases, with 12 bases between the two germline ends. Looked up from germline, CDR1 is LGHNA and CDR2 is YSLEER. This chain's CDR3 is CASSQGYPGDYGYTF. CDR3 bases: TGCGCCAGCAGCCAAGGTTACCCAGGGGACTATGGCTACACCTTC.

This sequence joins TRBV6-2 or TRBV6-3 and TRBJ2-3; TRBD2 agrees at 9 bases. The CDR3 is 19 residues long. The junction had 14 bases not matched to a gene; V was cut back by 2 bases and J by 2 bases. Germline CDR1 MNHEY, CDR2 SVGEGT. The CDR3 sequence: CASSYPARLAGLPTDTQYF. The CDR3, as DNA: TGTGCCAGCAGTTACCCCGCTCGGCTAGCGGGGTTACCCACAGATACGCAGTATTTT.

The chain has TRBV10-3 and TRBJ1-1, with TRBD1 identical over 9 bases. Unmatched junction bases numbered 8, after V lost 7 bases and J lost 5 bases. The CDR3 extends over 14 amino acids. Germline V gene sequence: CDR1 ENHRY, CDR2 SYGVKD. The CDR3 loop is CAIKGQGLGTEAFF. CDR3 bases: TGTGCCATCAAGGGACAGGGACTGGGAACTGAAGCTTTCTTT.

The chain recombines TRBV11-3 with TRBJ2-7, with D perhaps TRBD1 (5 bases). V dropped 6 bases and J dropped 0 bases, with 18 bases sitting between them. CDR1 is SGHNT and CDR2 is YENEEA in the germline V gene. The CDR3 extends over 16 amino acids. The CDR3 DNA is TGTGCCAGCAGTTATTCCGACAGTTCAAGCTCCTACGAGCAGTACTTC. As protein: CASSYSDSSSSYEQYF.

This sequence joins TRBV10-3 and TRBJ1-5, with D possibly TRBD1 on 6 matching bases. V lost 8 bases and J lost 0, with 11 bases in between. Germline V lookup: CDR1 ENHRY, CDR2 SYGVKD. The CDR3 consists of 14 residues. The CDR3 sequence is CAIGTPHSNQPQHF. In DNA form, the CDR3 reads TGTGCCATCGGGACACCTCATAGCAATCAGCCCCAGCATTTT.

CDR3 amino acids: CASSLGRGFINEQFF. The CDR3 DNA follows: TGTGCCAGCAGCTTGGGCAGGGGGTTTATCAATGAGCAGTTCTTC. V and J are TRBV5-8 and TRBJ2-1; 7 bases line up with TRBD1. The length of the CDR3 is 15 residues. From germline, CDR1 is SGHTS and CDR2 YDEGEE. J was trimmed by 6 bases and V by 0 bases; bases with no gene match: 6.